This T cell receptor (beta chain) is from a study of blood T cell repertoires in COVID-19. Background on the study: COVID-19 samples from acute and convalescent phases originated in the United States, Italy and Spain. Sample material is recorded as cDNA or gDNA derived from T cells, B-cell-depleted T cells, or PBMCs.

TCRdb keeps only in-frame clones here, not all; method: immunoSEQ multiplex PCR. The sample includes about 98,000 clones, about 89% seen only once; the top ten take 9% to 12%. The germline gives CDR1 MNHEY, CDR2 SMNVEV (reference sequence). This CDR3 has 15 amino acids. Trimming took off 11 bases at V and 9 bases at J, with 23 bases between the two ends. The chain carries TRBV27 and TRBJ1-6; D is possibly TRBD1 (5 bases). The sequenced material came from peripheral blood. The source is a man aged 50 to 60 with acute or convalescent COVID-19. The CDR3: CAASSLGQGGSPLHF. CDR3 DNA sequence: TGTGCCGCCAGCAGTTTGGGCCAGGGAGGTTCACCCCTCCACTTT.